Presented here are 32 T cell receptor beta chains from one specimen sequenced in a study of blood T cell repertoires in COVID-19. Assay: immunoSEQ multiplex PCR; the TCRdb copy retains only in-frame clones and omits some. The table has roughly 150,000 clones, 80% to 85% seen once. The sequencing sample was made of PBMCs or T cells enriched from blood (not recorded which). All receptors derive from a man aged 65 to 85 who had been exposed to COVID-19.

The chain is built from TRBV28 and TRBJ2-7; TRBD1 aligns across 8 bases. The CDR3 runs to 15 residues. V gave up 3 bases and J gave up 9 bases; unmatched junction bases: 13. The V gene's germline CDR1 is MDHEN and CDR2 SYDVKM. The CDR3 region has the DNA TGTGCCAGCAGTTTCTTACGGACAGGGCTCCTTGGGCAGTACTTC. Protein product: CASSFLRTGLLGQYF.

The chain links TRBV10-3 to TRBJ1-5, with D unresolved. Germline assignment: CDR1 ENHRY and CDR2 SYGVKD. The CDR3 length is 13 residues. Trimming removed 4 bases from V and 1 base from J, with 5 bases in between. This chain's CDR3 is CAISAQSNQPQHF. Written as DNA, the CDR3 is TGTGCCATCAGTGCACAAAGCAATCAGCCCCAGCATTTT.

The chain has TRBV3-1 (or the pseudogene TRBV3-2) and TRBJ2-7; D gene unclear. The CDR3 is made up of 15 amino acids. The V gene's germline CDR1 is LGHDT and CDR2 YNNKEL (reference sequence). Trimming took off 0 bases at V and 3 bases at J, with 12 bases between the two ends. The chain's CDR3 is CASSQDLQQHYEQYF. The CDR3 DNA follows: TGTGCCAGCAGCCAAGATCTCCAACAGCACTACGAGCAGTACTTC.

The chain recombines TRBV2 with TRBJ2-1; TRBD1 matches at 7 bases. The V gene end was trimmed by 7 bases and the J gene end by 9 bases; junction bases not matched to a gene: 15. The CDR3 is made up of 15 amino acids. Germline values: CDR1 SNHLY, CDR2 FYNNEI. As DNA, the CDR3 is TGTGCCAGCAAGGTGGTTCCACAGGGGTGGGGTGAGCAGTTCTTC. This translates into CASKVVPQGWGEQFF.

This chain links TRBV28 with TRBJ1-2; D unclear. Trimming removed 6 bases from V and 1 base from J, with 12 bases in between. Germline-derived CDR1 and CDR2 are MDHEN and SYDVKM. CDR3 size: 14 residues. CDR3 in amino acids: CASRTGSNNYGYTF. The CDR3 DNA reads TGTGCCAGCAGGACCGGGAGTAATAACTATGGCTACACCTTC.

This chain uses TRBV5-1 with TRBJ2-5; 9 bases match TRBD2. The V segment lost 0 bases and the J segment 5 bases; nucleotides outside the gene matches: 5. The length of the CDR3 is 15 residues. From germline, CDR1 is SGHRS and CDR2 YFSETQ. The chain's CDR3 is CASSLGTSERETQYF. CDR3 sequence (DNA): TGCGCCAGCAGCTTGGGGACTAGCGAGAGGGAGACCCAGTACTTC.

The chain is built from TRBV28 and TRBJ1-2, with 7 bases fitting TRBD1. CDR3 size: 14 residues. Germline CDR1 reads MDHEN; CDR2 reads SYDVKM. Trimming cost V 5 bases and J 4 bases; bases outside gene matches: 7. The CDR3 DNA sequence: TGTGCCAGCAGTACAGGGGCAATCGTCTATGGCTACACCTTC. Protein sequence: CASSTGAIVYGYTF.

V is TRBV5-4 and J is TRBJ1-3; D might be TRBD1 (5 bases). Trimming shortened V by 0 bases and J by 4 bases, and 14 bases separated the two germline ends. The CDR3 is 16 residues long. CDR1 and CDR2 (germline): SGHNT, YYREEE (reference sequence). Here the CDR3 reads CASSLVGGISGNTIYF. In nucleotides, the CDR3 is TGTGCCAGCAGCTTGGTGGGGGGAATTTCCGGAAACACCATATATTTT. The full variable domain, with the rest looked up from reference TRBV5-4 and TRBJ1-3, is ETGVTQSPTHLIKTRGQQVTLRCSSQSGHNTVSWYQQALGQGPQFIFQYYREEENGRGNFPPRFSGLQFPNYSSELNVNALELDDSALYLCASSLVGGISGNTIYFGEGSWLTVV.

The V call is TRBV5-1, the J call TRBJ1-3; no definite D call. V lost 0 bases and J 0 bases, leaving 10 bases between the germline ends. Germline values: CDR1 SGHRS, CDR2 YFSETQ. The CDR3 totals 16 residues. The DNA of the CDR3 is TGCGCCAGCAGCTTGGTACCAGAATCCTCTGGAAACACCATATATTTT. Its translation is CASSLVPESSGNTIYF.

This chain uses TRBV2 with TRBJ1-4; D may be TRBD1 (5 bases). CDR1 SNHLY and CDR2 FYNNEI come from the germline V gene. The CDR3 has 12 amino acids. The germline V and J ends were trimmed by 7 bases and 11 bases, with 14 bases remaining between them. CDR3 sequence: CASKEGPTKLFF. CDR3 nucleotide sequence: TGTGCCAGCAAGGAGGGGCCGACCAAACTGTTTTTT.

The CDR3: CASSTDRNTEAFF. The CDR3 bases are TGTGCCAGCAGCACTGACAGGAACACTGAAGCTTTCTTT. V is TRBV11-3 and J is TRBJ1-1; tentatively, D is TRBD1 (5 bases). The CDR3 runs to 13 residues. The germline V and J ends were trimmed by 5 bases and 1 base, with 8 bases remaining between them. Germline-derived CDR1 and CDR2 are SGHNT and YENEEA.

The V gene is TRBV18, the J gene TRBJ2-7; 11 bases agree with TRBD1. After removal of 4 bases from V and 3 bases from J, the junction contained 11 bases not matched to a gene. The CDR3 contains 17 residues. Germline CDR1 is KGHSH and CDR2 is LQKENI. The DNA of the CDR3 is TGTGCCAGCTCACTCGGGACAGGGGGAAGGGTGGTCTACGAGCAGTACTTC. Translating it yields CASSLGTGGRVVYEQYF.

CDR3 in DNA: TGCGCCAGCAGCCACTGGACAGGGGAAGTGAACACTGAAGCTTTCTTT. The encoded protein is CASSHWTGEVNTEAFF. The chain couples TRBV5-1 to TRBJ1-1, with TRBD1 identical over 9 bases. The CDR3 is 16 amino acids. Germline lookup yields CDR1 SGHRS and CDR2 YFSETQ. V gave up 4 bases and J gave up 0 bases; unmatched junction bases: 7.

The rearrangement uses TRBV6-2 or TRBV6-3 and TRBJ2-4, with 14 bases that match TRBD2. The germline gives CDR1 MNHEY, CDR2 SVGEGT. The V and J ends lost 2 bases and 9 bases, in that order; junction bases with no gene match: 6. The CDR3 has 16 amino acids. The DNA of the CDR3 is TGTGCCAGCAGTTACGGGACTAGCGGGGGCCGGGGCATTCAGTACTTC. It is translated as CASSYGTSGGRGIQYF.

V usage is TRBV11-2 and J usage is TRBJ2-5; 12 positions match TRBD1. CDR3 length equals 19 residues. The V and J ends lost 0 bases and 5 bases, in that order; junction bases with no gene match: 13. Germline V gene lookup returns CDR1 SGHAT and CDR2 FQNNGV. The CDR3 bases are TGTGCCAGCAGCTTAGATCAGGGCGGGACAGGGGGCCGCGGGGAGACCCAGTACTTC. It specifies CASSLDQGGTGGRGETQYF.

V is TRBV7-2 and J is TRBJ2-3, with 8 bases identical to TRBD2. CDR1 SGHTA and CDR2 FQGNSA come from the germline V gene. This CDR3 is built from 15 residues. With 0 bases clipped from V and 4 bases from J, the junction kept 3 bases outside the gene matches. CDR3 residues: CASSLASGGADTQYF. In DNA, the CDR3 is TGTGCCAGCAGCTTAGCCAGCGGGGGTGCAGATACGCAGTATTTT.

This clone was seen a handful of times. V usage is TRBV6-5 and J usage is TRBJ2-3; D is uncertain. The CDR3 sequence is 13 residues long. The germline V and J ends were trimmed by 11 bases and 0 bases, with 12 bases remaining between them. Germline assignment: CDR1 MNHEY and CDR2 SVGAGI. The CDR3 DNA follows: TGTGCCGGTGCTGCGACTAGCACAGATACGCAGTATTTT. This codes for CAGAATSTDTQYF.

The V call is TRBV12-3 or TRBV12-4, the J call TRBJ2-1; a possible D gene is TRBD1 (6 bases). Trimming stripped 9 bases from V and 4 bases from J, with 13 bases between. CDR3 length equals 13 residues. The CDR3 sequence: CASRDMGYNEQFF. In nucleotides, the CDR3 is TGTGCCAGTCGGGACATGGGGTACAATGAGCAGTTCTTC.

The CDR3 nucleotides read TGTGCCAGCAGTTACTCGAGCCTCCGAGAGACCCAGTACTTC. It encodes CASSYSSLRETQYF. This chain uses TRBV6-2 or TRBV6-3 with TRBJ2-5; D is unclear. Germline V gene lookup returns CDR1 MNHEY and CDR2 SVGEGT. The CDR3 extends over 14 amino acids. V was shortened by 0 bases and J by 4 bases, with 9 bases between the two germline ends.

V is TRBV11-2 and J is TRBJ2-1; possible D gene TRBD2, 5 bases. Germline V gene lookup returns CDR1 SGHAT and CDR2 FQNNGV. With 1 base removed from V and 12 bases from J, the gap between germline ends came to 7 bases. The CDR3 runs to 11 residues. The CDR3 nucleotides are TGTGCCAGCAGCTTAGGCGGGTGGCAGTTCTTC. It yields the protein CASSLGGWQFF.

The V gene is TRBV5-6, the J gene TRBJ2-7; TRBD2 might be the D (5 bases). Per the germline V gene, CDR1 is SGHDT and CDR2 is YYEEEE. The CDR3 spans 13 residues. V was shortened by 0 bases and J by 6 bases, with 10 bases between the two germline ends. CDR3 coding DNA: TGTGCCAGCAGCTTGGTAGCGCGTCGCGAGCAGTACTTC. This gives the protein CASSLVARREQYF.

This clone appeared once. V is TRBV6-2 or TRBV6-3 and J is TRBJ2-1; unclear D gene. This CDR3 has 12 amino acids. CDR1 is MNHEY, CDR2 SVGEGT, per germline. Trimming stripped 6 bases from V and 8 bases from J, with 11 bases between. The CDR3 DNA follows: TGTGCCAGCAGCCCCTGGCACGATGAGCAGTTCTTC. It codes for CASSPWHDEQFF.

This chain links TRBV7-2 with TRBJ2-1; tentatively, D is TRBD2 (6 bases). The germline V gene encodes CDR1 SGHTA and CDR2 FQGNSA. The CDR3 totals 14 residues. V gave up 7 bases and J gave up 6 bases, with 16 bases separating them. This CDR3 reads CASNLPGGVNEQFF. CDR3 sequence (DNA): TGTGCCAGCAACCTTCCGGGCGGGGTCAATGAGCAGTTCTTC.

The chain employs TRBV7-2 and TRBJ1-5; D is perhaps TRBD1 (6 bases). Trimming left V 1 base short and J 6 bases short, with 19 bases between. This CDR3 is built from 17 residues. Germline loops: CDR1 SGHTA, CDR2 FQGNSA. Here the CDR3 DNA reads TGTGCCAGCAGCTTAGTTCTCGTGGGGGCGAAAAGTCAGCCCCAGCATTTT. Its protein is CASSLVLVGAKSQPQHF. Using reference TRBV7-2 and TRBJ1-5 for the parts outside the CDR3, the full variable domain is GAGVSQSPSNKVTEKGKDVELRCDPISGHTALYWYRQSLGQGLEFLIYFQGNSAPDKSGLPSDRFSAERTGGSVSTLTIQRTQQEDSAVYLCASSLVLVGAKSQPQHFGDGTRLSIL.

This chain joins TRBV6-6 and TRBJ1-2, with 9 bases identical to TRBD1. Losses at the gene ends were 11 bases for V and 2 bases for J; bases not matched to a gene: 15. The germline gives CDR1 MNHNY, CDR2 SVGAGI (reference sequence). This CDR3 contains 16 residues. The CDR3 sequence is CACDTVEGTGNYGYTF. CDR3 in DNA: TGTGCCTGCGACACCGTTGAAGGGACAGGGAACTATGGCTACACCTTC.

This clone has just a few counts. V gene TRBV5-4 combines with J gene TRBJ1-2; D is uncertain. The germline V and J ends were trimmed by 4 bases and 5 bases, with 15 bases remaining between them. CDR1 is SGHNT, CDR2 YYREEE, per germline (reference sequence). This CDR3 spans 14 amino acids. The CDR3 spells CASSPAPDIYGYTF. The CDR3 DNA reads TGTGCCAGCAGCCCCGCCCCTGACATATATGGCTACACCTTC.

This clone has only a few counts. The chain links TRBV19 to TRBJ1-2; D gene ambiguous. This CDR3 spans 12 amino acids. Germline V gives CDR1 LNHDA, CDR2 SQIVND (reference sequence). The V and J ends lost 5 bases and 4 bases respectively, with 8 bases between them. The CDR3 protein is CASSPSSYGYTF. CDR3 nucleotide sequence: TGTGCCAGTAGTCCCTCCTCCTATGGCTACACCTTC.

The chain has TRBV7-6 and TRBJ1-1; D is perhaps TRBD1 (6 bases). Trimming removed 4 bases from V and 4 bases from J, with 10 bases in between. The CDR3 sequence is 13 residues long. Germline CDR1 SGHVS, CDR2 FNYEAQ. DNA for the CDR3: TGTGCCAGCAGCTGGGGAGGGGGCACTGAAGCTTTCTTT. It is translated as CASSWGGGTEAFF.

V is TRBV19 and J is TRBJ2-3; possible D gene TRBD1, 6 bases. There are 17 residues in the CDR3. The V end lost 3 bases, the J end lost 1 base, and 17 bases lay between the germline ends. CDR1 and CDR2 from the germline V gene are LNHDA and SQIVND (reference sequence). The CDR3 DNA reads as TGTGCCAGTAGTATTACCCTCGCAGGGGTCGGCACAGATACGCAGTATTTT. This codes for CASSITLAGVGTDTQYF.

The rearrangement joins TRBV19 to TRBJ1-1, with 7 bases that match TRBD1. CDR1 is LNHDA, CDR2 SQIVND, per germline (reference sequence). The CDR3 is 16 residues long. V shed 8 bases and J 1 base; nucleotides not matched to a gene: 13. CDR3 DNA sequence: TGTGCCAGTCAAGGACCTAAGGGGGCCTCGAACACTGAAGCTTTCTTT. Protein sequence: CASQGPKGASNTEAFF.

The chain couples TRBV7-9 to TRBJ1-4, with TRBD1 matching over 9 bases. Trimming removed 5 bases from V and 3 bases from J; junction bases left unmatched: 10. CDR3 length equals 17 residues. Per the germline V gene, CDR1 is SEHNR and CDR2 is FQNEAQ (reference sequence). DNA for the CDR3: TGTGCCAGCAGCGCCGGACAGGGGACGGTGGCTAATGAAAAACTGTTTTTT. This translates into CASSAGQGTVANEKLFF.

The chain carries TRBV7-9 and TRBJ2-1, with a weak D call TRBD2 (7 bases). V was cut by 5 bases and J by 5 bases, with 22 bases left in between. CDR1 is SEHNR and CDR2 is FQNEAQ in the germline V gene (reference sequence). The CDR3 has 17 residues. The DNA for the CDR3 is TGTGCCAGCAGCGGGGGGGCGTCCGCGGGTGGTGACAATGAGCAGTTCTTC. It translates to CASSGGASAGGDNEQFF.